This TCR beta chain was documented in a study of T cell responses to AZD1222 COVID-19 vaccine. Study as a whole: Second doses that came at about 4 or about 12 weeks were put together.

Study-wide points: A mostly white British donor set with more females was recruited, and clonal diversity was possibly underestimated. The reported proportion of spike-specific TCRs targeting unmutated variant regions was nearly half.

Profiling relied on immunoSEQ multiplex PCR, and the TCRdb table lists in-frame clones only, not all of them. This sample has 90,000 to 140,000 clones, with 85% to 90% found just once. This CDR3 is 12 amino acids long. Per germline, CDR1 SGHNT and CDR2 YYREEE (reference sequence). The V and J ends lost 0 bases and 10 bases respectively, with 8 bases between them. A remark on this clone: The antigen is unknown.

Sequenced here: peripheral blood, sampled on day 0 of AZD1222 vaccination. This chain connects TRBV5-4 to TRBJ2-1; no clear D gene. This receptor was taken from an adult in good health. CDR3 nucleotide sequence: TGTGCCAGCAGCTTGGTACTACAGGAGCAGTTCTTC. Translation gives CASSLVLQEQFF.